The 24 T cell receptor beta chains below were found in one sample sequenced in a study of T-cell reconstitution after alpha-beta-depleted transplantation in children. The authors prepared the TCRbeta library with unique molecular identifiers. TCRdb itself ran the PCR reads through MiXCR, one entry per CDR3 protein. Found here are about 440,000 distinct CDR3 sequences, roughly 44% of them singletons; the top ten hold approximately 25%. This sample comprised PBMCs, obtained before TCRalphabeta/CD19-depleted stem cell transplant. The receptors derive from a girl aged 2-9 years with aplastic anemia, due to receive a stem cell transplant.

This clonotype showed up just a few times. The V gene is TRBV5-5, the J gene TRBJ2-4; D remains ambiguous. Germline CDR1 SGHKS, CDR2 YYEKEE (reference sequence). The CDR3 runs 14 residues. Trimming stripped 0 bases from V and 7 bases from J, with 11 bases between. CDR3 protein: CASSLGALGNIQYF. In DNA, the CDR3 is TGTGCCAGCAGCTTGGGTGCCCTCGGGAACATTCAGTACTTC.

This clonotype was observed a few times. This chain links TRBV29-1 with TRBJ1-2; TRBD1 matches 7 bases. Germline V gives CDR1 SQVTM, CDR2 ANQGSEA. The V and J ends lost 0 bases and 4 bases, in that order; junction bases with no gene match: 5. The CDR3 consists of 14 residues. The CDR3 region is CSVEEFGQAYGYTF. The CDR3 DNA sequence: TGCAGCGTTGAAGAGTTCGGACAGGCCTATGGCTACACCTTC.

The rearrangement joins TRBV10-3 to TRBJ2-7, with 10 nucleotides matching TRBD2. Unmatched junction bases numbered 5, after V lost 6 bases and J lost 0 bases. The germline gives CDR1 ENHRY, CDR2 SYGVKD. The length of the CDR3 is 15 residues. Written as DNA, the CDR3 is TGTGCCATCAGCCCAGGGACTAGCGCCTCCTACGAGCAGTACTTC. Translated, it gives CAISPGTSASYEQYF.

This clonotype occurred a few times. This chain joins TRBV5-1 and TRBJ1-5, with a possible D match to TRBD1 (6 bases). V was cut by 3 bases and J by 6 bases, with 10 bases left in between. Germline CDR1 SGHRS, CDR2 YFSETQ. The CDR3 length is 13 residues. Here the CDR3 reads CASSYLGGQPQHF. CDR3 in DNA: TGCGCCAGCAGCTACCTAGGGGGTCAGCCCCAGCATTTT. The full variable domain, its missing parts supplied by reference TRBV5-1 and TRBJ1-5, is KAGVTQTPRYLIKTRGQQVTLSCSPISGHRSVSWYQQTPGQGLQFLFEYFSETQRNKGNFPGRFSGRQFSNSRSEMNVSTLELGDSALYLCASSYLGGQPQHFGDGTRLSIL.

The chain couples TRBV18 to TRBJ1-1; a weak D match, TRBD1 (6 bases). Looked up from germline, CDR1 is KGHSH and CDR2 is LQKENI. V was shortened by 7 bases and J by 2 bases, with 14 bases between the two germline ends. There are 14 residues in the CDR3. The CDR3 nucleotides are TGTGCCAGCTTCTTAACCAGGGGTAACACTGAAGCTTTCTTT. It is translated as CASFLTRGNTEAFF.

This clonotype showed up just a few times. CDR3 protein: CASSLGWGSGANVLTF. The DNA for the CDR3 is TGTGCCAGCAGCCTCGGGTGGGGCTCTGGGGCCAACGTCCTGACTTTC. V gene TRBV5-4 combines with J gene TRBJ2-6, with D unresolved. The CDR3 is 16 residues long. Between the trimmed V and J ends, which lost 4 bases and 0 bases, there was a span of 11 bases. Germline assignment: CDR1 SGHNT and CDR2 YYREEE (reference sequence).

In this sample, this clonotype turned up a few times. The rearrangement joins TRBV5-4 to TRBJ2-1; TRBD2 is a possible D gene (6 bases). V was trimmed by 5 bases and J by 7 bases, leaving 19 bases between them. The CDR3 loop spans 15 amino acids. Germline CDR1 and CDR2: SGHNT and YYREEE (reference sequence). Here the CDR3 DNA reads TGTGCCAGCAGTGGAGGGGACGGAGGTTCTAATGAGCAGTTCTTC. It specifies CASSGGDGGSNEQFF.

For this clonotype: One end of the junction is discordant with germline, which a read error may explain. V and J are TRBV3-1 and TRBJ2-7, with D unclear. CDR1 LGHDT and CDR2 YNNKEL come from the germline V gene (reference sequence). CDR3 length: 18 residues. In DNA form, the CDR3 reads TGTGCCTGCAGCCAAGACGACGGTCTCTACTCCTCCTCCTACGAGCAGTACTTC. It yields the protein CACSQDDGLYSSSYEQYF.

This clonotype has a handful of counts. The J gene is TRBJ1-3, the V gene TRBV10-3; D not resolved. V lost 3 bases and J lost 2, with 5 bases in between. The CDR3 is made up of 13 amino acids. Germline loops: CDR1 ENHRY, CDR2 SYGVKD. The CDR3 DNA reads as TGTGCCATCAGTGAAAGGGCTGGAAACACCATATATTTT. The encoded protein is CAISERAGNTIYF.

The rearrangement links TRBV28 to TRBJ1-4; D is unclear. There are 15 residues in the CDR3. V was shortened by 6 bases and J by 0 bases, with 11 bases between the two germline ends. In germline, CDR1 is MDHEN, CDR2 SYDVKM. The CDR3 reads CASSPLSATNEKLFF. The CDR3 nucleotides are TGTGCCAGCAGCCCTCTCAGTGCAACTAATGAAAAACTGTTTTTT. Full variable domain (missing parts from reference TRBV28 and TRBJ1-4): DVKVTQSSRYLVKRTGEKVFLECVQDMDHENMFWYRQDPGLGLRLIYFSYDVKMKEKGDIPEGYSVSREKKERFSLILESASTNQTSMYLCASSPLSATNEKLFFGSGTQLSVL.

This clonotype has just a few counts. The rearrangement joins TRBV5-1 to TRBJ2-7, with TRBD2 matching over 8 bases. V trimming: 1 base; J trimming: 7 bases; junction bases outside the gene matches: 7. This CDR3 has 14 residues. CDR1 and CDR2 from the germline V gene are SGHRS and YFSETQ. The CDR3: CASSLKLAAGEQYF. The CDR3 DNA follows: TGCGCCAGCAGCTTGAAACTAGCGGCGGGGGAGCAGTACTTC. Combining the CDR3 with reference TRBV5-1 and TRBJ2-7 gives the whole variable domain KAGVTQTPRYLIKTRGQQVTLSCSPISGHRSVSWYQQTPGQGLQFLFEYFSETQRNKGNFPGRFSGRQFSNSRSEMNVSTLELGDSALYLCASSLKLAAGEQYFGPGTRLTVT.

This clonotype occurred many times. This chain links TRBV12-3 or TRBV12-4 with TRBJ2-1, with D tentatively TRBD2 (5 bases). This CDR3 has 13 residues. Trimming removed 4 bases from V and 6 bases from J, with 10 bases in between. The chain's CDR3 is CASSSTRPNEQFF. DNA of the CDR3: TGTGCCAGCAGTTCAACTAGACCCAATGAGCAGTTCTTC.

This clonotype was counted a few times. This chain links TRBV5-1 with TRBJ1-5, with unresolved D. Per the germline V gene, CDR1 is SGHRS and CDR2 is YFSETQ. Trimming removed 0 bases at V and 4 bases at J, with 5 bases between. There are 13 residues in the CDR3. CDR3 sequence (DNA): TGCGCCAGCAGCTTGGCCATGAATCAGCCCCAGCATTTT. Translation gives CASSLAMNQPQHF.

V usage is TRBV5-1 and J usage is TRBJ2-7; 10 bases fit TRBD2. Trimming took 1 base from V and 6 from J; bases not matched to a gene: 7. Germline CDR1 reads SGHRS; CDR2 reads YFSETQ. The CDR3 covers 15 residues. In nucleotides, the CDR3 is TGCGCCAGCAGCTTGTCCCTAGCGGGAGTATCCGAGCAGTACTTC. This sequence encodes CASSLSLAGVSEQYF. The full variable domain, with the rest looked up from reference TRBV5-1 and TRBJ2-7, is KAGVTQTPRYLIKTRGQQVTLSCSPISGHRSVSWYQQTPGQGLQFLFEYFSETQRNKGNFPGRFSGRQFSNSRSEMNVSTLELGDSALYLCASSLSLAGVSEQYFGPGTRLTVT.

The chain uses TRBV12-3 or TRBV12-4 and TRBJ2-5; D remains unclear. V was trimmed by 5 bases and J by 5 bases, leaving 12 bases between them. This CDR3 is 13 amino acids long. The CDR3 bases are TGTGCCAGCAGTACCGCTCTGCTGGAGACCCAGTACTTC. Translation gives CASSTALLETQYF.

There are many counts of this clonotype. The gene calls are TRBV29-1 and TRBJ2-3, with no clear D. This CDR3 is built from 13 residues. Germline V CDR1 and CDR2: SQVTM, ANQGSEA. Between the trimmed V and J ends, which lost 3 bases and 1 base, there was a span of 8 bases. The CDR3 region has the DNA TGCAGCGTTGAGAGGCAGGGCACAGATACGCAGTATTTT. The encoded protein is CSVERQGTDTQYF.

The chain employs TRBV20-1 and TRBJ2-1; TRBD2 aligns across 8 bases. CDR3 length: 14 residues. Looked up from germline, CDR1 is DFQATT and CDR2 is SNEGSKA (reference sequence). The trim removed 5 bases at V and 3 bases at J, leaving 6 bases unmatched. The CDR3 here is CSAFRLASYNEQFF. The DNA of the CDR3 is TGCAGTGCTTTCCGACTAGCGAGCTACAATGAGCAGTTCTTC.

V usage is TRBV7-9 and J usage is TRBJ2-7; 8 bases align to TRBD2. After removal of 0 bases from V and 5 bases from J, the junction contained 6 bases not matched to a gene. Germline CDR1 reads SEHNR; CDR2 reads FQNEAQ (reference sequence). This CDR3 has 15 amino acids. In DNA, the CDR3 is TGTGCCAGCAGCTTAGCGTCCAGCGGGAGCAACGAGCAGTACTTC. Its protein is CASSLASSGSNEQYF.

This clonotype was found a few times. The chain combines TRBV20-1 with TRBJ2-7; D may be TRBD2 (7 bases). V was cut by 7 bases and J by 0 bases, with 16 bases left in between. There are 14 residues in the CDR3. Per the germline V gene, CDR1 is DFQATT and CDR2 is SNEGSKA (reference sequence). CDR3 in DNA: TGCAGTGTTCCACGGGGGGCCCTCTCCTACGAGCAGTACTTC. Translated, it gives CSVPRGALSYEQYF.

CDR3 DNA sequence: TGTGCCAGCACCTTGCGGGGGAGAGAGGATTCACCCCTCCACTTT. The encoded protein is CASTLRGREDSPLHF. The chain has TRBV7-9 and TRBJ1-6, with D perhaps TRBD1 (5 bases). Trimming cost V 7 bases and J 8 bases, with 18 bases left between them. This CDR3 region has 15 residues. Germline-derived CDR1 and CDR2 are SEHNR and FQNEAQ (reference sequence).

In regard to this clonotype: Germline and junction disagree at one end, which may indicate a read error. The chain uses TRBV5-6 and TRBJ1-5, with D maybe TRBD1 (5 bases). CDR1 and CDR2 from the germline V gene are SGHDT and YYEEEE. This CDR3 spans 16 amino acids. For the CDR3, the DNA is TGTGCCAGCAGCCTGAACGGGGGTCCTAGCAATCAGCCCCAGCCTTTT. Its protein is CASSLNGGPSNQPQPF. The full variable domain, in which reference TRBV5-6 and TRBJ1-5 provide the parts outside the CDR3, is DAGVTQSPTHLIKTRGQQVTLRCSPKSGHDTVSWYQQALGQGPQFIFQYYEEEERQRGNFPDRFSGHQFPNYSSELNVNALLLGDSALYLCASSLNGGPSNQPQPFGDGTRLSIL.

In this sample, this clonotype turned up many times. The chain couples TRBV7-2 to TRBJ2-3; 10 bases line up with TRBD2. The CDR3 covers 12 residues. V lost 5 bases to trimming and J lost 14 bases; unmatched junction nucleotides: 7. Germline V CDR1 and CDR2: SGHTA, FQGNSA. CDR3 sequence reads: CASSKGLAGAYF. CDR3 nucleotide sequence: TGTGCCAGCAGCAAGGGGCTAGCGGGAGCGTATTTT.

This clonotype was observed many times. The DNA for the CDR3 is TGCAGTGCTACTAAAGCAACCGGGTACGAGCAGTACTTC. It specifies CSATKATGYEQYF. This chain connects TRBV20-1 to TRBJ2-7; D remains unclear. V lost 4 bases and J 4 bases, leaving 14 bases between the germline ends. The CDR3 covers 13 residues. Looked up from germline, CDR1 is DFQATT and CDR2 is SNEGSKA (reference sequence).

The gene calls are TRBV20-1 and TRBJ2-3, with TRBD2 identical over 9 bases. Germline-derived CDR1 and CDR2 are DFQATT and SNEGSKA (reference sequence). The V segment lost 6 bases and the J segment 4 bases; nucleotides outside the gene matches: 14. This CDR3 has 16 residues. The CDR3 loop reads CSAPGLAGGQPDTQYF. The DNA of the CDR3 is TGCAGTGCCCCCGGATTGGCGGGAGGGCAGCCAGATACGCAGTATTTT.